The 8 T cell receptor beta chains reported below all come from one sample, sequenced in a study of blood T cell repertoires in COVID-19. Data came from immunoSEQ multiplex PCR; TCRdb stores just in-frame clones and leaves some out. The data show around 100,000 clones, about 88% seen once. The sample taken for sequencing was peripheral blood. The receptors originated from a woman aged 65 to 85 who had recovered from COVID-19.

The V and J genes are TRBV9 and TRBJ2-5, with D tentatively TRBD2 (5 bases). The V and J ends lost 0 bases and 5 bases respectively, with 17 bases between them. The CDR3 totals 16 residues. Germline CDR1 and CDR2: SGDLS and YYNGEE. The CDR3 sequence: CASSVGKTFRGETQYF. Written as DNA, the CDR3 is TGTGCCAGCAGCGTAGGAAAGACCTTCAGAGGGGAGACCCAGTACTTC.

The chain employs TRBV9 and TRBJ1-1; D unclear. The CDR3 has 12 residues. V lost 0 bases and J lost 4, with 4 bases in between. Germline CDR1 SGDLS, CDR2 YYNGEE. The CDR3 sequence: CASSVVFTEAFF. The CDR3 coding sequence is TGTGCCAGCAGCGTAGTATTCACTGAAGCTTTCTTT.

This chain links TRBV3-1 (or the pseudogene TRBV3-2) with TRBJ1-1; D remains ambiguous. Germline V gene sequence: CDR1 LGHDT, CDR2 YNNKEL (reference sequence). Between the trimmed V and J ends, which lost 2 bases and 3 bases, there was a span of 7 bases. CDR3 length: 13 residues. The CDR3: CASSQQSYTEAFF. The CDR3 coding sequence is TGTGCCAGCAGCCAACAGTCCTACACTGAAGCTTTCTTT.

The chain couples TRBV6-6 to TRBJ2-1; D ambiguous. The V end lost 4 bases, the J end lost 0 bases, and 10 bases lay between the germline ends. Germline V gene sequence: CDR1 MNHNY, CDR2 SVGAGI (reference sequence). CDR3 length: 15 amino acids. The CDR3 coding sequence is TGTGCCAGCAGTTTACTCCCCGGCTCCTACAATGAGCAGTTCTTC. It yields the protein CASSLLPGSYNEQFF.

The chain employs TRBV24-1 and TRBJ2-2; 9 nucleotides align to TRBD1. CDR3 size: 15 residues. V lost 7 bases to trimming and J lost 0 bases; unmatched junction nucleotides: 2. The V gene's germline CDR1 is KGHDR and CDR2 SFDVKD. CDR3 protein: CATRTGGANTGELFF. Here the CDR3 DNA reads TGTGCCACCAGAACAGGGGGCGCGAACACCGGGGAGCTGTTTTTT.

V is TRBV28 and J is TRBJ1-2; TRBD1 might be the D (5 bases). CDR3 length: 13 residues. V dropped 5 bases and J dropped 3 bases, with 10 bases sitting between them. Germline V gene data show CDR1 as MDHEN and CDR2 as SYDVKM. For the CDR3, the DNA is TGTGCCAGCAGTCCCGGGGGGGACTATGGCTACACCTTC. Its protein is CASSPGGDYGYTF.

The chain is built from TRBV4-2 and TRBJ1-4; a possible D gene is TRBD1 (6 bases). The CDR3 extends over 18 amino acids. Germline V lookup: CDR1 LGHNA, CDR2 YNFKEQ. The V and J ends lost 2 bases and 2 bases respectively, with 18 bases between them. The CDR3 loop is CASSQRGGIGSTNEKLFF. The CDR3 bases are TGTGCCAGCAGCCAAAGGGGGGGGATCGGGTCGACTAATGAAAAACTGTTTTTT.

The V gene is TRBV6-5, the J gene TRBJ2-3; tentative D call: TRBD2 (7 bases). Germline V gene sequence: CDR1 MNHEY, CDR2 SVGAGI. V was cut by 7 bases and J by 0 bases, with 14 bases left in between. The length of the CDR3 is 15 residues. CDR3 region: CASTEGGGSTDTQYF. The CDR3 DNA is TGTGCCAGCACCGAGGGGGGAGGGAGCACAGATACGCAGTATTTT.